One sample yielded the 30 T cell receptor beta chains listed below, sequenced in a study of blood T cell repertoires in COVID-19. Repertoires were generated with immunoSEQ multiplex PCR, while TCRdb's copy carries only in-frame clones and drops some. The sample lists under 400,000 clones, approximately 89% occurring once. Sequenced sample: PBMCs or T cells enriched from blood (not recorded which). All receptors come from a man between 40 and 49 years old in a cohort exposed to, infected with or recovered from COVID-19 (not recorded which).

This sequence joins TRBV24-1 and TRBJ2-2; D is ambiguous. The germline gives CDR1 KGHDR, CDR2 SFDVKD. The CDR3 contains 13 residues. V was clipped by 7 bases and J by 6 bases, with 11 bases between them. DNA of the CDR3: TGTGCCACCAGCGGCACAGTCCCCGGGGAGCTGTTTTTT. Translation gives CATSGTVPGELFF.

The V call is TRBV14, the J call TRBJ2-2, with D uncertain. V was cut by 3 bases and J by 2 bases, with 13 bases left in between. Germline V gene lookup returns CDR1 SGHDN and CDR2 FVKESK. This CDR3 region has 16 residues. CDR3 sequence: CASSQTAHYNTGELFF. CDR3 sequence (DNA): TGTGCCAGCAGCCAGACGGCTCACTATAACACCGGGGAGCTGTTTTTT.

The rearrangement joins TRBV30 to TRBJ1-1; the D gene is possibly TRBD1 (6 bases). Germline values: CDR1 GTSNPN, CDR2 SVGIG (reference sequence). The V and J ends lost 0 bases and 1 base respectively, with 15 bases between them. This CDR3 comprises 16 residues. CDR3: CAWSVGGAAWNTEAFF. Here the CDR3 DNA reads TGTGCCTGGAGTGTAGGGGGGGCGGCTTGGAACACTGAAGCTTTCTTT.

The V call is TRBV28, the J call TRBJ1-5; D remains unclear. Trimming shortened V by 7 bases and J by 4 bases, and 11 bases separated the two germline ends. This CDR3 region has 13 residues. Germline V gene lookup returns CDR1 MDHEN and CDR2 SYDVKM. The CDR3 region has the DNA TGTGCCAGCACCGCGACGGGGAATCAGCCCCAGCATTTT. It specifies CASTATGNQPQHF.

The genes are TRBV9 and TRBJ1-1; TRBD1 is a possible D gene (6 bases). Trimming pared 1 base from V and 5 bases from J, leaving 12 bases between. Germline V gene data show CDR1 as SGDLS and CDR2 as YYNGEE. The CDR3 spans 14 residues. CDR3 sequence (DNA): TGTGCCAGCAGCGTATCCCCAGGGGATACTGAAGCTTTCTTT. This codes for CASSVSPGDTEAFF.

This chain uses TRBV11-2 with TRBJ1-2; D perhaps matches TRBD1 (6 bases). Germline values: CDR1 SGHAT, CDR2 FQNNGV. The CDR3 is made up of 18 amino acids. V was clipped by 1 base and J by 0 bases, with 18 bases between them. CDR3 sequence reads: CASSLAPQGPRANYGYTF. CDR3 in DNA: TGTGCCAGCAGCTTAGCCCCACAGGGACCAAGAGCTAACTATGGCTACACCTTC.

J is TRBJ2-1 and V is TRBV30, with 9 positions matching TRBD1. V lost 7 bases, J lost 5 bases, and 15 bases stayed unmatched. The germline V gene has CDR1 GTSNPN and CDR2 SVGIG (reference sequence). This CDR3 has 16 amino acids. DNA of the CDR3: TGTGCCTCCACCGGGACAGGGCGAACCGGGGACAATGAGCAGTTCTTC. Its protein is CASTGTGRTGDNEQFF.

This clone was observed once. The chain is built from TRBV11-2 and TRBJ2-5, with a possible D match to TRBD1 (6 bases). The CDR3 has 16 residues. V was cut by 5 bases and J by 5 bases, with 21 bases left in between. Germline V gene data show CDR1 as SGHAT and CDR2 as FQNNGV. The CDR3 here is CASSQGTGQQWETQYF. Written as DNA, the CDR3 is TGTGCCAGCAGCCAAGGCACAGGGCAGCAATGGGAGACCCAGTACTTC. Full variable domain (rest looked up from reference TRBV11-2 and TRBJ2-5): EAGVAQSPRYKIIEKRQSVAFWCNPISGHATLYWYQQILGQGPKLLIQFQNNGVVDDSQLPKDRFSAERLKGVDSTLKIQPAKLEDSAVYLCASSQGTGQQWETQYFGPGTRLLVL.

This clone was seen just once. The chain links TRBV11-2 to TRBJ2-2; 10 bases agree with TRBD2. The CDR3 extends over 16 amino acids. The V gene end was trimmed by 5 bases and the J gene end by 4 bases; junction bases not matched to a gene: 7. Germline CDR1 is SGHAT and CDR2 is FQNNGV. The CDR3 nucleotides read TGTGCCAGCAGCCTCGGAGCGGGAGGGCCCACCGGGGAGCTGTTTTTT. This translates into CASSLGAGGPTGELFF.

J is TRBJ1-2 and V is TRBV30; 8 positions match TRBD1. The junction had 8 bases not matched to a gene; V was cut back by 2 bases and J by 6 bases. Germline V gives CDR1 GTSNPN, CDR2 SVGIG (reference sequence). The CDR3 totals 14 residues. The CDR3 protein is CAWSLSGGFNGYTF. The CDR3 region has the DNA TGTGCCTGGAGTCTCTCAGGGGGCTTCAATGGCTACACCTTC.

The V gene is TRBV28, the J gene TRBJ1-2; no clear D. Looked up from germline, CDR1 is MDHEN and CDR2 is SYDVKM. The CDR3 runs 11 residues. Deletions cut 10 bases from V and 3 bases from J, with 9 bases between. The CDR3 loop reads CATDGYYGYTF. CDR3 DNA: TGTGCCACCGACGGGTACTATGGCTACACCTTC.

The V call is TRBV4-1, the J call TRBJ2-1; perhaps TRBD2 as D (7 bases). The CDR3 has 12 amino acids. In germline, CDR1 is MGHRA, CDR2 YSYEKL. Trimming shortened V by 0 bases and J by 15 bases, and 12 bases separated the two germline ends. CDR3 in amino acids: CASSQENGGLFF. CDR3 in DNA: TGCGCCAGCAGCCAAGAGAACGGGGGGCTGTTCTTC.

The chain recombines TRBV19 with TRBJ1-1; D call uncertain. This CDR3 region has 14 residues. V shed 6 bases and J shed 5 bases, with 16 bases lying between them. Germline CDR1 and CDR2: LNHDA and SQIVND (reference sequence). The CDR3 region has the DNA TGTGCCAGTAGGTCTCCGAAAAGAGGGACTGAAGCTTTCTTT. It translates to CASRSPKRGTEAFF.

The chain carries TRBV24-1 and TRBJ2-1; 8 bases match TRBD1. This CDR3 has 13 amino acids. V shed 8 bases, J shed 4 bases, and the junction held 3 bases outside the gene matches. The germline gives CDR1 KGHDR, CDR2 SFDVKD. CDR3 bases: TGTGCCACCACCACAGGGGGTTACAATGAGCAGTTCTTC. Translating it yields CATTTGGYNEQFF.

CDR3 loop: CASSLGREAAGDTGELFF. For the CDR3, the DNA is TGCGCCAGCAGCTTGGGGCGGGAGGCCGCCGGGGACACCGGGGAGCTGTTTTTT. The V gene is TRBV5-1, the J gene TRBJ2-2; the match to TRBD2 covers 8 bases. Looked up from germline, CDR1 is SGHRS and CDR2 is YFSETQ. The CDR3 runs to 18 residues. The ends lost 0 bases at V and 3 bases at J; junction bases unmatched: 10.

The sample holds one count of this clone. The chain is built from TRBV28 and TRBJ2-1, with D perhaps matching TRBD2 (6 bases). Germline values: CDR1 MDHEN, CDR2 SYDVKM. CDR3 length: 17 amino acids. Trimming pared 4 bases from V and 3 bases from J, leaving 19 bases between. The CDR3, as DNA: TGTGCCAGCAGTTCCTCCCGCCGCGGGAAGGTCTACAATGAGCAGTTCTTC. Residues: CASSSSRRGKVYNEQFF.

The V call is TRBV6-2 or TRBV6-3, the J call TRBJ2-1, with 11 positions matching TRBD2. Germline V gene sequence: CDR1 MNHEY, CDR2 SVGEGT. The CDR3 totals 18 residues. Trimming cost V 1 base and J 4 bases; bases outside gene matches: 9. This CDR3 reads CASSYYGTTSGGYNEQFF. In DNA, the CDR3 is TGTGCCAGCAGTTACTACGGGACCACTAGCGGGGGTTACAATGAGCAGTTCTTC.

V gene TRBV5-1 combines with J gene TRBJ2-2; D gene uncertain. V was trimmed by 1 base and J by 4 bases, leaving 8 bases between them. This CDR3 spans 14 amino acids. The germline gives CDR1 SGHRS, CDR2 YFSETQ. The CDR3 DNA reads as TGCGCCAGCAGCTTGTCGCAGTCCACCGGGGAGCTGTTTTTT. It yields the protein CASSLSQSTGELFF.

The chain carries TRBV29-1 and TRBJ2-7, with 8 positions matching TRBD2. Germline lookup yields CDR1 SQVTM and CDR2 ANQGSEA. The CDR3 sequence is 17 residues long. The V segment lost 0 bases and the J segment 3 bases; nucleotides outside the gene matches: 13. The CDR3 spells CSVEDNDLVAGIYEQYF. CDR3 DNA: TGCAGCGTTGAAGATAACGACTTGGTAGCGGGAATCTACGAGCAGTACTTC.

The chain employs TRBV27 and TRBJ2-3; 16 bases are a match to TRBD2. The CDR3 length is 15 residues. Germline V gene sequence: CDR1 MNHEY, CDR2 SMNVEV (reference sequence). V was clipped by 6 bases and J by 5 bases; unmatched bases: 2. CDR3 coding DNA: TGTGCCAGCAGGGGACTAGCGGGAGGGGAAGATACGCAGTATTTT. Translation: CASRGLAGGEDTQYF.

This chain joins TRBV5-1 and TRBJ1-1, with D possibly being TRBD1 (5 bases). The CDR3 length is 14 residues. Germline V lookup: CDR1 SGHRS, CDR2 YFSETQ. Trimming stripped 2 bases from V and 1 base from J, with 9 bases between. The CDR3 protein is CASSLQAGNTEAFF. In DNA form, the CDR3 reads TGCGCCAGCAGCTTACAGGCAGGGAACACTGAAGCTTTCTTT.

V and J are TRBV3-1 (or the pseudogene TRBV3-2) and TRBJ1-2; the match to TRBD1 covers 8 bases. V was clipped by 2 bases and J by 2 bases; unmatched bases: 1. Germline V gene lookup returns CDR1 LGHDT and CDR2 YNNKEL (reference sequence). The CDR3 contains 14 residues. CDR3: CASSQRDRNYGYTF. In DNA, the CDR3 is TGTGCCAGCAGCCAAAGGGACAGGAACTATGGCTACACCTTC.

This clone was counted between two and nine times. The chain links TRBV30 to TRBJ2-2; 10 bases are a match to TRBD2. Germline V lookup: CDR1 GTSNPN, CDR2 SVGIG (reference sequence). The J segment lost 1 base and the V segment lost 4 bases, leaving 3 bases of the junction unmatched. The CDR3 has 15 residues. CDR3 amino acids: CAWTGLAENTGELFF. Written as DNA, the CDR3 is TGTGCCTGGACAGGACTAGCGGAGAACACCGGGGAGCTGTTTTTT.

CDR3 bases: TGTGCCAGCGAAAAGGGACAGGCGAACACTGAAGCTTTCTTT. This codes for CASEKGQANTEAFF. The V and J genes are TRBV6-5 and TRBJ1-1, with 8 bases that match TRBD1. Per the germline V gene, CDR1 is MNHEY and CDR2 is SVGAGI. The CDR3 is 14 residues long. V trimming: 8 bases; J trimming: 1 base; junction bases outside the gene matches: 6.

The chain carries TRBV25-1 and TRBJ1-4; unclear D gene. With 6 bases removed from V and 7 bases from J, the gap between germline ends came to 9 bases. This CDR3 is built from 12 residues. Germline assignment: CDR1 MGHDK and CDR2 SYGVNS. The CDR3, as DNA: TGTGCCAGCAGGAGGGCAGGTGAAAAACTGTTTTTT. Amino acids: CASRRAGEKLFF.

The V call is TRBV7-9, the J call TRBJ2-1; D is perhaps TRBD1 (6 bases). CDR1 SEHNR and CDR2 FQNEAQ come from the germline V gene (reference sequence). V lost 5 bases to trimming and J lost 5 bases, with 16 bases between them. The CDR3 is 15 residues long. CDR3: CASSRDRMRDNEQFF. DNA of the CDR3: TGTGCCAGCAGCCGCGACAGGATGAGGGACAATGAGCAGTTCTTC.

CDR3 sequence: CASRLSVGTGLGYTF. The CDR3 region has the DNA TGTGCCAGCAGATTGTCGGTCGGGACAGGGCTTGGCTACACCTTC. The V gene is TRBV28, the J gene TRBJ1-2; 9 bases are a match to TRBD1. Losses at the gene ends were 6 bases for V and 7 bases for J; bases not matched to a gene: 12. Germline CDR1 MDHEN, CDR2 SYDVKM. There are 15 residues in the CDR3.

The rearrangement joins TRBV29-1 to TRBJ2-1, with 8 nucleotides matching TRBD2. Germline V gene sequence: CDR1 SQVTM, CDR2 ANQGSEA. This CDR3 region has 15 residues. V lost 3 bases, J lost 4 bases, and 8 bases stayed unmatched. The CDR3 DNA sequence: TGCAGCGTTGATGCCTTTAGCGGGGCTTACAATGAGCAGTTCTTC. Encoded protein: CSVDAFSGAYNEQFF.

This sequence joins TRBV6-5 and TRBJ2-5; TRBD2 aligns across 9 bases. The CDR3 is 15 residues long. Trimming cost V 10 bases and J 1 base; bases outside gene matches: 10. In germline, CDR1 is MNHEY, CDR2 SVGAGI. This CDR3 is CATILSGRPQETQYF. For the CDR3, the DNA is TGTGCCACCATATTAAGCGGGAGGCCCCAAGAGACCCAGTACTTC.

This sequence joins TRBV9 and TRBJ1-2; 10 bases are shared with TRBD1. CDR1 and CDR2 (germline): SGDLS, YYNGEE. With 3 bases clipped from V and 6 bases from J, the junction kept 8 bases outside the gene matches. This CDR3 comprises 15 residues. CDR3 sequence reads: CASSARDRGPHGYTF. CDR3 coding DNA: TGTGCCAGCAGCGCCCGGGACAGGGGTCCTCATGGCTACACCTTC.